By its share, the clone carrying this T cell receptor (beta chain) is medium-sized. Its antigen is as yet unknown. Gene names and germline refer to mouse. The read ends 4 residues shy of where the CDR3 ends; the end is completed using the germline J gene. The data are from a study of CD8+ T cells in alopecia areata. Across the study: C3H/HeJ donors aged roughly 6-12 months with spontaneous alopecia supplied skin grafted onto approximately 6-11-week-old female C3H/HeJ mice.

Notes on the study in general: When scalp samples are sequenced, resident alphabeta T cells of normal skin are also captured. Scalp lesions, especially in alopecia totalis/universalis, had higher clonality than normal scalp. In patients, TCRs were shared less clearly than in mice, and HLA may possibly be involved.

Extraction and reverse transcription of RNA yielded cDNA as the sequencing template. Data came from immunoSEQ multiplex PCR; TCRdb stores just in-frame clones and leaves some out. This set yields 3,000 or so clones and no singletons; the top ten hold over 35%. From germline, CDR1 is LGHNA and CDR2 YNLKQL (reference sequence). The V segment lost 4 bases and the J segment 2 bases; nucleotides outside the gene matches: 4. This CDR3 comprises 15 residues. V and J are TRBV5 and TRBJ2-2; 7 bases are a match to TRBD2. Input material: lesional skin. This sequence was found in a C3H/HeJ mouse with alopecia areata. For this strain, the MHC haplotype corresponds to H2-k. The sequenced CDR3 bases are TGTGCCAGCAGCCCCGACTGGGTGAACACCGGG. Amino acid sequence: CASSPDWVNTG. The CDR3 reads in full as CASSPDWVNTGQLYF.